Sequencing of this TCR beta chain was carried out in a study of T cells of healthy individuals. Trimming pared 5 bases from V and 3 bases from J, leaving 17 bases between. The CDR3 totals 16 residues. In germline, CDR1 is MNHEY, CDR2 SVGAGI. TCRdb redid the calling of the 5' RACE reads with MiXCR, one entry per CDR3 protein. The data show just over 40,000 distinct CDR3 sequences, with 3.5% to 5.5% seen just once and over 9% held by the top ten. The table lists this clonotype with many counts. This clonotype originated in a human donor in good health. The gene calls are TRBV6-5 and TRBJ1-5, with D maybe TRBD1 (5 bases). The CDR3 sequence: CASSPWDGQNNQPQHF. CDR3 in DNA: TGTGCCAGCAGTCCTTGGGACGGACAAAACAATCAGCCCCAGCATTTT.